Here is one TCR beta chain with its context. V shed 7 bases and J 7 bases; nucleotides not matched to a gene: 13. Germline CDR1 is GTSNPN and CDR2 is SVGIG (reference sequence). This CDR3 contains 14 residues. The sample is drawn from a study of blood T cell repertoires in COVID-19. Per the study methods: From reference gene primer amplification, estimates of nucleated cell counts were derived. Some clones are missing from TCRdb's copy, which holds only in-frame ones; the method was immunoSEQ multiplex PCR. V and J calls and clone size are those listed in that table; D and trimming were worked out from the DNA. The table lists a few hundred thousand clones, 86% of them singletons.

The gene calls are TRBV30 and TRBJ1-5, with 7 bases identical to TRBD1. Sequences were obtained from peripheral blood. This TCR derives from a man aged 25 to 40 who had recovered from COVID-19. This chain's CDR3 is CAFTGVNLGQPQHF. CDR3 bases: TGTGCCTTTACAGGGGTCAACCTGGGACAGCCCCAGCATTTT.